This T cell receptor (beta chain) was found in a study of blood T cell repertoires in COVID-19. The overall study: T cells, B-cell-depleted T cells, or PBMCs supplied cDNA or gDNA.

Methods used by the authors: Amplification of reference gene primers was used by the study to estimate nucleated cell counts. Only in-frame clones appear in the TCRdb table, and some are missing; sequencing was by immunoSEQ multiplex PCR. Clonal size and the V and J genes are those of that table, whereas D and trimming came from the DNA. The sample includes about 95,000 clones, approximately 90% of them seen just once. Trimming at V came to 7 bases and at J to 4 bases, leaving 9 bases not matched to a gene. In germline, CDR1 is KGHDR, CDR2 SFDVKD. The CDR3 runs 17 residues. Input material: peripheral blood. This chain connects TRBV24-1 to TRBJ2-3; 14 bases map to TRBD2. The receptor's source is a woman aged 45-65 years in a cohort sampled during active COVID-19. The CDR3 is CATSTGTSGSRADTQYF. The DNA of the CDR3 is TGTGCCACCAGCACCGGGACTAGCGGGAGTAGGGCAGATACGCAGTATTTT.